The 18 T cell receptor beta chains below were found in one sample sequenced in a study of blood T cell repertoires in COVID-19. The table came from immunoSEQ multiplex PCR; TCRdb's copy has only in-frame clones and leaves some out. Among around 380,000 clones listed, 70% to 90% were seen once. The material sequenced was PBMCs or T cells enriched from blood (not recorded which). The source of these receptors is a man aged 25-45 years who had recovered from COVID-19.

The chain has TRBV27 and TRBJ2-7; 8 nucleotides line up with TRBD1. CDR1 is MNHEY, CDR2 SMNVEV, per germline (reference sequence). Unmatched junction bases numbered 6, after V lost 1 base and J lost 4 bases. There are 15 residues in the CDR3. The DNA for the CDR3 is TGTGCCAGCAGTTTATGGACAGGGAGTGGTTACGAGCAGTACTTC. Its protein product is CASSLWTGSGYEQYF.

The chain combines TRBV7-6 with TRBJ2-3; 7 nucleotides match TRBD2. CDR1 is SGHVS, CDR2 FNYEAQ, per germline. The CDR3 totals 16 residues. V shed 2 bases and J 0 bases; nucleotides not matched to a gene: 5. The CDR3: CASSLRRGKSTDTQYF. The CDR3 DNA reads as TGTGCCAGCAGCTTAAGGCGGGGGAAAAGCACAGATACGCAGTATTTT.

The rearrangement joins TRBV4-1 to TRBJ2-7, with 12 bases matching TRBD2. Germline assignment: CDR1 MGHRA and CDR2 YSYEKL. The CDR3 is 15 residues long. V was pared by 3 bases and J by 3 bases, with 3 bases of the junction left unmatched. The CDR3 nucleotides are TGCGCCAGCAGCCACCCGACTAGCGGGGGCTACGAGCAGTACTTC. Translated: CASSHPTSGGYEQYF.

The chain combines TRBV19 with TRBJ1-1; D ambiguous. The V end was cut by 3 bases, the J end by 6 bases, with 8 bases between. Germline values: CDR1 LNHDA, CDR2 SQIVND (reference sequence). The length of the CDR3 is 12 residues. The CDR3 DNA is TGTGCCAGTAGTATGATGGCTTCTGAAGCTTTCTTT. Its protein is CASSMMASEAFF.

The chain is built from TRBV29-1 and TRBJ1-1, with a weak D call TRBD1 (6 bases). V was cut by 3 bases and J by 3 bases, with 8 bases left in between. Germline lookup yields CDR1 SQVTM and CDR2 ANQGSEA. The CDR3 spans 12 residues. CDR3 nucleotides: TGCAGCGTTGAGCAGGGGCACACTGAAGCTTTCTTT. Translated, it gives CSVEQGHTEAFF. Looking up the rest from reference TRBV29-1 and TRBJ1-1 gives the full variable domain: SAVISQKPSRDICQRGTSLTIQCQVDSQVTMMFWYRQQPGQSLTLIATANQGSEATYESGFVIDKFPISRPNLTFSTLTVSNMSPEDSSIYLCSVEQGHTEAFFGQGTRLTVV.

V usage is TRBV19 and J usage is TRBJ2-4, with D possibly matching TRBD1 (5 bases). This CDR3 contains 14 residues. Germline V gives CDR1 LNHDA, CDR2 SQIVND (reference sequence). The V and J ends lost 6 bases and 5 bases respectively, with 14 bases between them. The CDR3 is CASRPPGLQNIQYF. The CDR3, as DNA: TGTGCCAGTAGACCCCCAGGGCTTCAAAACATTCAGTACTTC.

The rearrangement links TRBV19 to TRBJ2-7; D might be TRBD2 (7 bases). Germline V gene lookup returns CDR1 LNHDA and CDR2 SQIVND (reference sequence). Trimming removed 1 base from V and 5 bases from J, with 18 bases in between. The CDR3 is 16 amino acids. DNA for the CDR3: TGTGCCAGTAGTATAGGGGGGGGCAGGAGGTTCGACGAGCAGTACTTC. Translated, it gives CASSIGGGRRFDEQYF.

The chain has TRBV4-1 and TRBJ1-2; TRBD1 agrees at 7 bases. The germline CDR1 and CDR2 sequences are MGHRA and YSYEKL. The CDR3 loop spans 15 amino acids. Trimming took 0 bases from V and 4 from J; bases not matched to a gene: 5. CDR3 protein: CASSQDPRDSYGYTF. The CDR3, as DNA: TGCGCCAGCAGCCAAGATCCCCGGGACAGCTATGGCTACACCTTC.

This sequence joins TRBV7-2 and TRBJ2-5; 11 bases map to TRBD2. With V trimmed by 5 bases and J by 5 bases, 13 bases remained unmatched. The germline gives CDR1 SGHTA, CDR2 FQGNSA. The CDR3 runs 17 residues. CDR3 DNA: TGTGCCAGCAGCCCCTTTAATAGCGGGGGGGCCCGGGAGACCCAGTACTTC. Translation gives CASSPFNSGGARETQYF. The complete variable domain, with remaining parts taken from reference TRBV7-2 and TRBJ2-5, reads GAGVSQSPSNKVTEKGKDVELRCDPISGHTALYWYRQSLGQGLEFLIYFQGNSAPDKSGLPSDRFSAERTGGSVSTLTIQRTQQEDSAVYLCASSPFNSGGARETQYFGPGTRLLVL.

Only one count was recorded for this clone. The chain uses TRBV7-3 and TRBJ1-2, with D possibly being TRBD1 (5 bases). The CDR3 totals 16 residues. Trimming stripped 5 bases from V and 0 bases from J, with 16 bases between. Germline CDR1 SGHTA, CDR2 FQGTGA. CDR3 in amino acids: CASSPGPASANYGYTF. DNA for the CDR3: TGTGCCAGCAGCCCAGGGCCGGCTTCAGCTAACTATGGCTACACCTTC.

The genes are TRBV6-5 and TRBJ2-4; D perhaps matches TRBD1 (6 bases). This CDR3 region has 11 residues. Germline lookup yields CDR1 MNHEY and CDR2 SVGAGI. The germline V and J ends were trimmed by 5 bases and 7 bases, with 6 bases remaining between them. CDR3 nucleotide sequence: TGTGCCAGCAGTAGGGGGAACATTCAGTACTTC. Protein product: CASSRGNIQYF.

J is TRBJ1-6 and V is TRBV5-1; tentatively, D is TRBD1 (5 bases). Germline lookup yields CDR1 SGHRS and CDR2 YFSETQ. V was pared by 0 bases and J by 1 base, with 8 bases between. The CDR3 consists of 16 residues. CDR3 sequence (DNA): TGCGCCAGCAGCTTGGCAGGGCCATCCTATAATTCACCCCTCCACTTT. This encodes CASSLAGPSYNSPLHF.

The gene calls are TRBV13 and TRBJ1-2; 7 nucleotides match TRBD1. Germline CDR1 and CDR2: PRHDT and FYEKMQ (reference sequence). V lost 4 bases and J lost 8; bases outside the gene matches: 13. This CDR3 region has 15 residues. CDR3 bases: TGTGCCAGCAGCTCCATGGAGACAGGGAACGGGGGCTACACCTTC. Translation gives CASSSMETGNGGYTF.

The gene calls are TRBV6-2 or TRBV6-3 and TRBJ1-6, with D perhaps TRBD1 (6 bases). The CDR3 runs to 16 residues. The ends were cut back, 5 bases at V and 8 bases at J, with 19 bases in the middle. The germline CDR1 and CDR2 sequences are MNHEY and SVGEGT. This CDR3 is CASSGPGQIYYSPLHF. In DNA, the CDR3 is TGTGCCAGCAGTGGCCCTGGACAGATATATTATTCACCCCTCCACTTT.

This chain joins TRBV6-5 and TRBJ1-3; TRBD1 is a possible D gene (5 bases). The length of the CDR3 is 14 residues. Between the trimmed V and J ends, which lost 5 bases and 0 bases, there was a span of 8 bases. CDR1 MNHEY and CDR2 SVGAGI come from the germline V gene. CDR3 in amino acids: CASSQQGSGNTIYF. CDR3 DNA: TGTGCCAGCAGTCAGCAGGGCTCTGGAAACACCATATATTTT.

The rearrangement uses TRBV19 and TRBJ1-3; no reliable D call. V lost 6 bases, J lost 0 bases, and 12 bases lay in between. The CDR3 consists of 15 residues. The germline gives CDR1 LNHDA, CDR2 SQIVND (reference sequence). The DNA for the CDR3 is TGTGCCAGTAGCCCCGACTGGAGCTCTGGAAACACCATATATTTT. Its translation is CASSPDWSSGNTIYF.

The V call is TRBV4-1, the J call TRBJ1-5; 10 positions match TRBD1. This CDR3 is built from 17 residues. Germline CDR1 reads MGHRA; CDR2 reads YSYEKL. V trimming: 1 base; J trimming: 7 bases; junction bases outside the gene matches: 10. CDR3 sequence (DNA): TGCGCCAGCAGCCAAGTTCCCAGACAGGGGGCCGGGCAGCCCCAGCATTTT. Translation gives CASSQVPRQGAGQPQHF.

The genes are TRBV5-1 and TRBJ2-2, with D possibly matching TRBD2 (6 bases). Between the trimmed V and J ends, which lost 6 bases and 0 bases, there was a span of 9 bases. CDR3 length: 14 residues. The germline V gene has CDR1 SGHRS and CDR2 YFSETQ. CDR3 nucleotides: TGCGCCAGCAAGGAGGGGACGAACACCGGGGAGCTGTTTTTT. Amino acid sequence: CASKEGTNTGELFF.